Sequencing of this TCR beta chain was carried out in a study of blood T cell repertoires in COVID-19. Per the original data handling: Amplifying reference gene primers gave estimates of nucleated cell counts. Data came from immunoSEQ multiplex PCR; TCRdb stores just in-frame clones and leaves some out. Clone size and the V and J calls come from that table; the DNA yielded D and trimming. The data contain under 200,000 clones, under 85% of them singletons. With 4 bases removed from V and 0 bases from J, the gap between germline ends came to 16 bases. This CDR3 is 17 amino acids long. Germline V CDR1 and CDR2: LGHNA, YSLEER.

The TCR was taken from a man between 65 and 85 years old who had recovered from COVID-19. Material: peripheral blood. This chain links TRBV4-3 with TRBJ2-1; possibly TRBD1 for D (5 bases). CDR3 protein: CASSPGITGGSYNEQFF. The CDR3 DNA reads as TGCGCCAGCAGCCCCGGTATCACAGGTGGCTCCTACAATGAGCAGTTCTTC.